This T cell receptor (beta chain) stems from a study of CD8 T cells in Susac syndrome. Study outcomes and limitations: That the number of individuals in its TCR sequencing and HLA analysis was relatively small was acknowledged by the study.

In regard to this clonotype: What it binds is unknown.

Sequencing of TCR beta was carried out in blood CD8+ and CD4+ T cells. The CDR3 has 16 amino acids. The germline V gene has CDR1 ENHRY and CDR2 SYGVKD. V shed 0 bases and J shed 5 bases, with 14 bases lying between them. The RNA, about 0.5 to 1 ug, was put through reverse transcription using random hexamers. The amplification used immunoSEQ multiplex PCR on TCR beta CDR3; it spanned 54 Vbeta and 13 Jbeta. TCRdb redid the calling of the immunoSEQ multiplex PCR reads with MiXCR, one entry per CDR3 protein. In the table there are about 250,000 distinct CDR3 sequences, 93% of which are singletons. The genes are TRBV10-3 and TRBJ1-5; a possible D gene is TRBD1 (5 bases). The sequence came from a human donor with multiple sclerosis. Sequencing was performed on CD4+ T cells from PBMCs. CDR3 residues: CAISESGERGDQPQHF. DNA of the CDR3: TGTGCCATCAGTGAGTCAGGGGAGAGGGGCGATCAGCCCCAGCATTTT.